Listed below are T cell receptor beta chains from one sample, sequenced in a study of vaccination and CD4 T cells after COVID-19. TCRdb re-analysed the PCR reads in MiXCR, keeping a single row per CDR3 protein. The sample gives 7,000 to 7,500 distinct CDR3 sequences, 30% to 45% of which show up once; 15% to 20% is in the top ten. No antigen is known for these receptors. Input material: CD4+ T cells from blood, cultured in vitro. The source of these receptors is a human donor in good health. Each CDR3 is given with its conserved first and last residue. Fields, in order: CDR3 DNA, CDR3 protein, V gene, clone size, D gene, J gene. The D gene is left open where the match is weak. Only some rows state a clone size, as once, few, many or a class for expanded clones.

TGTGCCAGCAGCCTCCAAAAGGGAGGATCCACTGAAGCTTTCTTT CASSLQKGGSTEAFF TRBV7-2 few . TRBJ1-1
TGCAGTGCTAGGGGGGGCTACGAGCAGTACTTC CSARGGYEQYF TRBV20-1 . . TRBJ2-7
TGTGCCAGCAGCCAAGTTGCGGAGACCCAGTACTTC CASSQVAETQYF TRBV4-2 . . TRBJ2-5
TGCAGTGCAGCCAAGGGACAGAACACTGAAGCTTTCTTT CSAAKGQNTEAFF TRBV20-1 few . TRBJ1-1
TGTGCCACCAAGTCCAGCAGTGATACGCAGTATTTT CATKSSSDTQYF TRBV24-1 . . TRBJ2-3
TGTGCCAGCAGCTTAGGAGACAGGGTCGCGAACACTGAAGCTTTCTTT CASSLGDRVANTEAFF TRBV7-2 . TRBD1 TRBJ1-1
TGTGCCAGCAGCTTATGGGGGGCGCCTGAAGCTTTCTTT CASSLWGAPEAFF TRBV7-2 . . TRBJ1-1
TGCAGTGCTAGAGATCGGCAGGGAGGCCTAAGCACAGATACGCAGTATTTT CSARDRQGGLSTDTQYF TRBV20-1 . . TRBJ2-3
TGTGCCAGCAGCTTCCAGGACAGATATAGCAATCAGCCCCAGCATTTT CASSFQDRYSNQPQHF TRBV7-2 . . TRBJ1-5
TGCAGCGTTTATCCGGGACATAACTCTGGAAACACCATATATTTT CSVYPGHNSGNTIYF TRBV29-1 . . TRBJ1-3
TGCGCCAGCAGCTTGCAGCTGGAGACCCAGTACTTC CASSLQLETQYF TRBV5-1 few . TRBJ2-5
TGCGCCAGCAGCTCGGGACTAGCGGACCCAGGGGGATACGAGCAGTACTTC CASSSGLADPGGYEQYF TRBV5-1 . TRBD2 TRBJ2-7
TGTGCCAGCAGCTTATCGGGGGGGCTGCACAATGAGCAGTTCTTC CASSLSGGLHNEQFF TRBV7-2 . TRBD2 TRBJ2-1
TGTGCCAGTAGTACCCGGACAGATAGCAATCAGCCCCAGCATTTT CASSTRTDSNQPQHF TRBV19 medium-sized . TRBJ1-5
TGTGCCAGCAGCTTAGACCCAAACACTGAAGCTTTCTTT CASSLDPNTEAFF TRBV7-9 few . TRBJ1-1
TGCGCCAGCACCCCTGGGACTAGCGGGAGCACAGATACGCAGTATTTT CASTPGTSGSTDTQYF TRBV10-1 few TRBD2 TRBJ2-3
TGTGCCAGCAGTTACTCGTGGGGACGCCCCACCGGGGAGCTGTTTTTT CASSYSWGRPTGELFF TRBV6-5 . . TRBJ2-2
TGTGCCAGCAGGAGCGCGGGGGAAGTGGAGCAGTACTTC CASRSAGEVEQYF TRBV2 few TRBD2 TRBJ2-7
TGTGCCAGCAGCTTAAGATCGGGGGGGGGCGGGGAGACCCAGTACTTC CASSLRSGGGGETQYF TRBV7-2 few TRBD2 TRBJ2-5
TGCAGTGCTAGTATTTTAGCGGGGGACACAGATACGCAGTATTTT CSASILAGDTDTQYF TRBV20-1 few TRBD2 TRBJ2-3
TGTGCCAGCAGTGAGGCGGGGGTGGGCACAGATACGCAGTATTTT CASSEAGVGTDTQYF TRBV2 . TRBD2 TRBJ2-3
TGTGCCAGTATGGATCTGGGGCGGACGACTGGACAAGAGCAGTACTTC CASMDLGRTTGQEQYF TRBV19 . . TRBJ2-7
TGCGCCAGCAGCTTGATAAGGCCTAGGGTCAACACCGGGGAGCTGTTTTTT CASSLIRPRVNTGELFF TRBV5-1 . . TRBJ2-2
TGTGCCAGCAGCCTACGGGTACAATCCTACGAGCAGTACTTC CASSLRVQSYEQYF TRBV6-2/TRBV6-3 . . TRBJ2-7
TGTGCCAGCAGTTTCAGAAAGAACACTGAAGCTTTCTTT CASSFRKNTEAFF TRBV27 . . TRBJ1-1
TGTGCCAGCAGCTTGGGGACTAGTAACGATGAGCAGTTCTTC CASSLGTSNDEQFF TRBV11-2 . TRBD2 TRBJ2-1
TGTGCCAGCGACCCCACTAGCGGGTCGACCCAGTACTTC CASDPTSGSTQYF TRBV7-6 . TRBD2 TRBJ2-5
TGTGCCAGCAGCTTAACCTCAACTAATGAAAAACTGTTTTTT CASSLTSTNEKLFF TRBV7-2 . . TRBJ1-4